This entry concerns a single TCR beta chain. Cohort allocation depended upon clinical history that participants reported. This record belongs to a study of blood T cell repertoires in COVID-19. Looking at the study overall: Italy, Spain and the United States were the sources of the convalescent and acute COVID-19 samples.

Profiling relied on immunoSEQ multiplex PCR, and the TCRdb table lists in-frame clones only, not all of them. The repertoire holds hundreds of thousands of clones, with roughly nine tenths as singletons. Germline V gene sequence: CDR1 MNHEY, CDR2 SMNVEV (reference sequence). Trimming cost V 4 bases and J 5 bases; bases outside gene matches: 2. The CDR3 spans 13 residues. Sequencing was done on a sample of PBMCs or T cells enriched from blood (not recorded which). The chain uses TRBV27 and TRBJ1-2; TRBD1 agrees at 9 bases. This TCR was recovered from a man between 60 and 75 years old who had recovered from COVID-19. CDR3 nucleotide sequence: TGTGCCAGCAGTTGGGGACAGGGTTATGGCTACACCTTC. Translating it yields CASSWGQGYGYTF.